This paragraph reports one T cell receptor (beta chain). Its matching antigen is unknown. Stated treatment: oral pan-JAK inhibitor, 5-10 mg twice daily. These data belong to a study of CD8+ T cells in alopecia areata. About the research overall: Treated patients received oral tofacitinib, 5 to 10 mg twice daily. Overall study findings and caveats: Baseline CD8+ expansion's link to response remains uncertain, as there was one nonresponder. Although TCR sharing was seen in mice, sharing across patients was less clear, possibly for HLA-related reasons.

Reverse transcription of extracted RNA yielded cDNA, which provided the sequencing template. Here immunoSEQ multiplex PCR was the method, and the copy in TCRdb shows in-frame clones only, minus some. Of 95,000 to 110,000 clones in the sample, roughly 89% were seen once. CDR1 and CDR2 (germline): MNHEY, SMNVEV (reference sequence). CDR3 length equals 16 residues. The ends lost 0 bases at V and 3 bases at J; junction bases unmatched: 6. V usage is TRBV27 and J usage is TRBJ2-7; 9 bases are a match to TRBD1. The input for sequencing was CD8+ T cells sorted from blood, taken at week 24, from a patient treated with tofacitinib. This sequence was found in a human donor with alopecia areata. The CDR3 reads CASSLSGTGPNYEQYF. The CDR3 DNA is TGTGCCAGCAGTTTATCCGGGACAGGGCCGAACTACGAGCAGTACTTC.